These T cell receptor beta chains were read from a single sample in a study of T cells of healthy individuals. TCRdb reprocessed the 5' RACE reads with MiXCR, giving one entry per CDR3 protein. Among some 82,000 distinct CDR3 sequences, approximately 5.4% were seen once, and the ten largest hold 7.5% to 8%. The receptors shown here come from a female donor in good health. CDR3s leave out the opening cysteine and the closing phenylalanine or tryptophan. Each record gives: V gene, J gene, clone size, CDR3 protein. Expanded clones get a size class; other rows say once, few or many, or leave the size out.

V gene: TRBV12-5
J gene: TRBJ2-1
clone size: NA
CDR3 protein: ASGWGGTDEQF

V gene: TRBV9
J gene: TRBJ1-5
clone size: many
CDR3 protein: ASSVGGYSNQPQH

V gene: TRBV12-3/TRBV12-4
J gene: TRBJ1-2
clone size: few
CDR3 protein: ASSFSTRGYGYT

V gene: TRBV11-2
J gene: TRBJ2-6
clone size: many
CDR3 protein: ASSLDLNGANVLT

V gene: TRBV4-3
J gene: TRBJ2-6
clone size: many
CDR3 protein: ASSQGADSGANVLT

V gene: TRBV7-9
J gene: TRBJ2-5
clone size: few
CDR3 protein: ASSPGHYLIQETQY

V gene: TRBV6-5
J gene: TRBJ1-2
clone size: NA
CDR3 protein: ASTGTGTIYGYT

V gene: TRBV7-2
J gene: TRBJ1-1
clone size: few
CDR3 protein: ASSFSGTVGTEAF

V gene: TRBV4-1
J gene: TRBJ1-2
clone size: NA
CDR3 protein: ASSQGQYGYT

V gene: TRBV7-3
J gene: TRBJ1-1
clone size: many
CDR3 protein: ASSLSSTNTEAF

V gene: TRBV20-1
J gene: TRBJ1-5
clone size: many
CDR3 protein: SAGKGYDNQPQH

V gene: TRBV7-6
J gene: TRBJ1-4
clone size: few
CDR3 protein: ASSLGDRDEKLF

V gene: TRBV9
J gene: TRBJ2-6
clone size: many
CDR3 protein: ASSANRATGANVLT

V gene: TRBV7-2
J gene: TRBJ1-2
clone size: many
CDR3 protein: ASSPRRENYGYT

V gene: TRBV6-5
J gene: TRBJ1-2
clone size: many
CDR3 protein: ASSYDRDRVLGYT

V gene: TRBV7-9
J gene: TRBJ1-6
clone size: many
CDR3 protein: ASSEGQFNSPLH

V gene: TRBV20-1
J gene: TRBJ2-7
clone size: many
CDR3 protein: SARDGSGSSYEQY

V gene: TRBV5-1
J gene: TRBJ2-1
clone size: many
CDR3 protein: ASSFLWGSYNEQF

V gene: TRBV6-2/TRBV6-3
J gene: TRBJ2-3
clone size: many
CDR3 protein: ASSYSNTQY

V gene: TRBV9
J gene: TRBJ1-1
clone size: many
CDR3 protein: ASSVGGRGDTEAF

V gene: TRBV19
J gene: TRBJ1-5
clone size: few
CDR3 protein: ASSMLKGAQPQH

V gene: TRBV3-1
J gene: TRBJ2-7
clone size: many
CDR3 protein: ASSQDSRYEQY

V gene: TRBV6-6
J gene: TRBJ1-2
clone size: many
CDR3 protein: ASSQQGRDGYT

V gene: TRBV7-2
J gene: TRBJ2-7
clone size: NA
CDR3 protein: ASSLGPNYYEQY

V gene: TRBV18
J gene: TRBJ1-1
clone size: few
CDR3 protein: ASSPLAQNTEAF

V gene: TRBV30
J gene: TRBJ1-1
clone size: many
CDR3 protein: AWSLQGPWLRNTEAF

V gene: TRBV4-3
J gene: TRBJ2-7
clone size: few
CDR3 protein: ASSQDRAGQGDEQY